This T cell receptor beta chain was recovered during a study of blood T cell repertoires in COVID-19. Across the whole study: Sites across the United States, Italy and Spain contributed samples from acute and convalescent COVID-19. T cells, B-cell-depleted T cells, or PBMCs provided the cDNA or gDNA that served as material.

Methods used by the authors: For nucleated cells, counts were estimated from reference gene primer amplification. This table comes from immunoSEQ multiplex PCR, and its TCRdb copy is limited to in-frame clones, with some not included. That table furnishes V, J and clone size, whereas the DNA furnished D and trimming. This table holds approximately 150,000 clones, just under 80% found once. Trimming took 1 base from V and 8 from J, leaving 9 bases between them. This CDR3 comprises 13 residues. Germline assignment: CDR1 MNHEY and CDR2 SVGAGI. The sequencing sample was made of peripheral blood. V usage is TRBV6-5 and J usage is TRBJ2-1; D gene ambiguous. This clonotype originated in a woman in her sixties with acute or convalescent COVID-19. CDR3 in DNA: TGTGCCAGCAGTTACTTTCCAGAAGATGAGCAGTTCTTC. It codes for CASSYFPEDEQFF.